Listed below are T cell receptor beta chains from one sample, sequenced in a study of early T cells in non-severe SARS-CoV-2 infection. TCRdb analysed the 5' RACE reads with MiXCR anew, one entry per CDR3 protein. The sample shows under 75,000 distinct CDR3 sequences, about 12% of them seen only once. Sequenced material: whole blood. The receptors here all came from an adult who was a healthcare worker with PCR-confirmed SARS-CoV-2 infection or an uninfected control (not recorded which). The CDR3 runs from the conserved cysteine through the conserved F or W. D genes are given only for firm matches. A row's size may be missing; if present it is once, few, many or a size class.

CDR3aa: CASRANHQPQHF; CDR3nt: TGTGCCAGCAGGGCGAACCATCAGCCCCAGCATTTT; d_gene: .; abundance: .; v_gene: TRBV6-2/TRBV6-3; j_gene: TRBJ1-5; len: 12
CDR3aa: CASSRDRDTIVSQYF; CDR3nt: TGTGCCAGCAGCAGGGACAGAGACACTATCGTTTCCCAGTACTTC; d_gene: TRBD1; abundance: .; v_gene: TRBV7-9; j_gene: TRBJ2-5; len: 15
CDR3aa: CASSQGTGKYTEAFF; CDR3nt: TGCGCCAGCAGCCAAGGGACAGGGAAGTACACTGAAGCTTTCTTT; d_gene: TRBD1; abundance: few; v_gene: TRBV4-3; j_gene: TRBJ1-1; len: 15
CDR3aa: CASSQGGANYGYTF; CDR3nt: TGTGCCAGCAGCCAGGGGGGCGCAAACTATGGCTACACCTTC; d_gene: TRBD1; abundance: many; v_gene: TRBV6-5; j_gene: TRBJ1-2; len: 14
CDR3aa: CASSLRRQGYNTEAFF; CDR3nt: TGTGCCAGCAGTTTACGCCGACAGGGTTACAACACTGAAGCTTTCTTT; d_gene: TRBD1; abundance: few; v_gene: TRBV6-6; j_gene: TRBJ1-1; len: 16
CDR3aa: CASSEAPGQGDEKLFF; CDR3nt: TGTGCCAGCAGTGAAGCCCCGGGACAGGGGGATGAAAAACTGTTTTTT; d_gene: TRBD1; abundance: .; v_gene: TRBV6-1; j_gene: TRBJ1-4; len: 16
CDR3aa: CASSPPGGGRYNEQFF; CDR3nt: TGTGCCAGCAGCCCTCCCGGGGGGGGCCGCTACAATGAGCAGTTCTTC; d_gene: TRBD2; abundance: many; v_gene: TRBV7-2; j_gene: TRBJ2-1; len: 16
CDR3aa: CASSEYSGNTIYF; CDR3nt: TGCGCCAGCAGCGAGTACTCTGGAAACACCATATATTTT; d_gene: .; abundance: many; v_gene: TRBV5-1; j_gene: TRBJ1-3; len: 13
CDR3aa: CASSLAGPRGYTF; CDR3nt: TGTGCCAGCAGTTTGGCAGGGCCGAGGGGCTACACCTTC; d_gene: .; abundance: few; v_gene: TRBV12-3/TRBV12-4; j_gene: TRBJ1-2; len: 13
CDR3aa: CASSQDGSYEQYF; CDR3nt: TGTGCCAGCAGTCAGGACGGCTCCTACGAGCAGTACTTC; d_gene: .; abundance: few; v_gene: TRBV6-5; j_gene: TRBJ2-7; len: 13
CDR3aa: CASSFIYEQYF; CDR3nt: TGTGCCAGCAGCTTCATCTACGAGCAGTACTTC; d_gene: .; abundance: many; v_gene: TRBV9; j_gene: TRBJ2-7; len: 11
CDR3aa: CASSVGHAPNQPQHF; CDR3nt: TGTGCCAGTTCAGTAGGACACGCTCCGAATCAGCCCCAGCATTTT; d_gene: .; abundance: many; v_gene: TRBV12-3/TRBV12-4; j_gene: TRBJ1-5; len: 15
CDR3aa: CASSLTLWRENQPQHF; CDR3nt: TGTGCCAGCAGCTTAACACTTTGGCGGGAAAATCAGCCCCAGCATTTT; d_gene: .; abundance: .; v_gene: TRBV7-2; j_gene: TRBJ1-5; len: 16
CDR3aa: CSVAGARTNTEAFF; CDR3nt: TGCAGCGTTGCCGGTGCCAGGACGAACACTGAAGCTTTCTTT; d_gene: .; abundance: .; v_gene: TRBV29-1; j_gene: TRBJ1-1; len: 14
CDR3aa: CASTNPRTVSNQPQHF; CDR3nt: TGTGCCAGCACCAACCCGCGGACAGTTAGCAATCAGCCCCAGCATTTT; d_gene: .; abundance: many; v_gene: TRBV12-3/TRBV12-4; j_gene: TRBJ1-5; len: 16
CDR3aa: CSASEGFRYNEQFF; CDR3nt: TGCAGCGCCTCGGAGGGGTTCAGGTACAATGAGCAGTTCTTC; d_gene: .; abundance: many; v_gene: TRBV29-1; j_gene: TRBJ2-1; len: 14
CDR3aa: CASSLDPGQGRSPLHF; CDR3nt: TGTGCCAGCAGCTTAGACCCCGGACAGGGGAGGTCACCCCTCCACTTT; d_gene: TRBD1; abundance: .; v_gene: TRBV11-2; j_gene: TRBJ1-6; len: 16
CDR3aa: CASSVATGLYNEQFF; CDR3nt: TGTGCCAGCAGCGTAGCAACAGGCCTCTACAATGAGCAGTTCTTC; d_gene: .; abundance: once; v_gene: TRBV9; j_gene: TRBJ2-1; len: 15
CDR3aa: CASSTGTAKETQYF; CDR3nt: TGTGCCAGCAGCACCGGGACAGCTAAAGAGACCCAGTACTTC; d_gene: TRBD1; abundance: few; v_gene: TRBV7-9; j_gene: TRBJ2-5; len: 14
CDR3aa: CASSLDRAHTEAFF; CDR3nt: TGTGCCAGCAGCCTGGACAGGGCCCACACTGAAGCTTTCTTT; d_gene: TRBD1; abundance: many; v_gene: TRBV7-2; j_gene: TRBJ1-1; len: 14
CDR3aa: CSASQGPNYGYTF; CDR3nt: TGCAGCGCCTCGCAGGGGCCAAACTATGGCTACACCTTC; d_gene: .; abundance: .; v_gene: TRBV29-1; j_gene: TRBJ1-2; len: 13
CDR3aa: CASSQSGIVRAPNYGYTF; CDR3nt: TGCGCCAGCAGTCAATCAGGGATTGTGCGGGCCCCTAACTATGGCTACACCTTC; d_gene: .; abundance: many; v_gene: TRBV23-1; j_gene: TRBJ1-2; len: 18
CDR3aa: CASSLYATGELFF; CDR3nt: TGTGCCAGCAGCTTATACGCTACCGGGGAGCTGTTTTTT; d_gene: .; abundance: few; v_gene: TRBV11-3; j_gene: TRBJ2-2; len: 13
CDR3aa: CASRAPQGPNEQYF; CDR3nt: TGTGCCAGCAGGGCGCCCCAGGGACCAAACGAGCAGTACTTC; d_gene: .; abundance: many; v_gene: TRBV12-3/TRBV12-4; j_gene: TRBJ2-7; len: 14
CDR3aa: CASSPRTGVVETQYF; CDR3nt: TGTGCCAGCTCACCGCGGACAGGGGTCGTAGAGACCCAGTACTTC; d_gene: TRBD1; abundance: many; v_gene: TRBV18; j_gene: TRBJ2-5; len: 15
CDR3aa: CASSQAKGLGYTF; CDR3nt: TGTGCCAGCAGCCAGGCAAAGGGGCTCGGCTACACCTTC; d_gene: .; abundance: .; v_gene: TRBV14; j_gene: TRBJ1-2; len: 13
CDR3aa: CSARGTGGLDYGYTF; CDR3nt: TGCAGTGCTAGAGGGACAGGGGGCTTAGACTATGGCTACACCTTC; d_gene: TRBD1; abundance: .; v_gene: TRBV20-1; j_gene: TRBJ1-2; len: 15
CDR3aa: CSVPGLLDYEQYF; CDR3nt: TGCAGCGTCCCGGGGTTGTTGGACTACGAGCAGTACTTC; d_gene: .; abundance: few; v_gene: TRBV29-1; j_gene: TRBJ2-7; len: 13
CDR3aa: CASSIFRTPRRDEQFF; CDR3nt: TGTGCCAGTAGTATCTTTAGGACCCCCAGGAGGGATGAGCAGTTCTTC; d_gene: .; abundance: many; v_gene: TRBV19; j_gene: TRBJ2-1; len: 16
CDR3aa: CSVTDLIGDPSSYNEQFF; CDR3nt: TGCAGCGTGACAGACTTGATTGGGGACCCAAGCTCCTACAATGAGCAGTTCTTC; d_gene: .; abundance: few; v_gene: TRBV29-1; j_gene: TRBJ2-1; len: 18
CDR3aa: CAISPTEGEKLFF; CDR3nt: TGTGCCATCAGTCCGACCGAGGGTGAAAAACTGTTTTTT; d_gene: .; abundance: few; v_gene: TRBV10-3; j_gene: TRBJ1-4; len: 13
CDR3aa: CSVAAGPSYEQYF; CDR3nt: TGCAGCGTTGCGGCAGGGCCCTCCTACGAGCAGTACTTC; d_gene: .; abundance: .; v_gene: TRBV29-1; j_gene: TRBJ2-7; len: 13